This record concerns one TCR beta chain sequence. This sample is part of a study of TIL therapy for anti-PD-1-resistant metastatic lung cancer. Documented time point: pre-treatment sample, taken before nivolumab and TIL therapy. The immunoSEQ assay was v3. Data came from immunoSEQ multiplex PCR; TCRdb stores just in-frame clones and leaves some out. The data contain approximately 47,000 clones, 65% to 90% of them seen just once; the ten biggest clones take up 4.5% to 6%. Looked up from germline, CDR1 is DFQATT and CDR2 is SNEGSKA (reference sequence). Trimming cost V 3 bases and J 2 bases, with 17 bases left between them. The CDR3 runs 15 residues.

The chain links TRBV20-1 to TRBJ2-7; weak D call: TRBD2 (6 bases). Here the sequenced sample was blood, taken at baseline. The TCR was taken from a person aged 25-85 years with non-small cell lung cancer. The CDR3 bases are TGCAGTGCTAGTGGCCCGGGAGTATCCCCCTACGAGCAGTACTTC. Protein product: CSASGPGVSPYEQYF.